This passage covers 21 T cell receptor beta chains from one sample sequenced in a study of cytomegalovirus exposure and HLA in healthy donors. PCR involved 60 Vbeta and 13 Jbeta primers. Clones were sequenced by immunoSEQ multiplex PCR, and TCRdb holds only the in-frame ones, with some missing. This table has around 120,000 clones, roughly 70% appearing once. The sample taken for sequencing was PBMCs. The receptors shown here come from a man aged 35 to 55 in good health and CMV-seropositive.

The V gene is TRBV20-1, the J gene TRBJ2-5, with D possibly matching TRBD1 (6 bases). This CDR3 comprises 11 residues. V was trimmed by 7 bases and J by 5 bases, leaving 11 bases between them. Per germline, CDR1 DFQATT and CDR2 SNEGSKA (reference sequence). CDR3 bases: TGCAGTGTTGGGGGCGGGGAGACCCAGTACTTC. Protein product: CSVGGGETQYF.

J is TRBJ2-7 and V is TRBV6-1, with 7 nucleotides matching TRBD2. The V and J ends lost 3 bases and 3 bases, in that order; junction bases with no gene match: 14. The germline gives CDR1 MNHNS, CDR2 SASEGT. The CDR3 has 17 amino acids. The CDR3 DNA sequence: TGTGCCAGCAGTGACTACGCAACGGGTGCTAGCGGCTACGAGCAGTACTTC. Amino acids: CASSDYATGASGYEQYF.

This clone was observed once. The chain uses TRBV7-9 and TRBJ2-5; 7 bases are a match to TRBD2. The DNA end is a closer match to TRBJ2-7, so the J assignment may be wrong. CDR1 SEHNR and CDR2 FQNEAQ come from the germline V gene (reference sequence). The length of the CDR3 is 12 residues. CDR3 coding DNA: TGTGCCAGCAGCCATGGACTAGACGAGCAGTACTTC. Amino acids: CASSHGLDEQYF.

The gene calls are TRBV2 and TRBJ2-4; 7 bases match TRBD2. The V and J ends lost 8 bases and 0 bases, in that order; junction bases with no gene match: 10. The CDR3 totals 16 residues. The V gene's germline CDR1 is SNHLY and CDR2 FYNNEI. CDR3 nucleotides: TGTGCCAGCGAGAATAGGGACTACCTAGCCAAAAACATTCAGTACTTC. Translating it yields CASENRDYLAKNIQYF.

The chain uses TRBV9 and TRBJ2-6, with a weak D call TRBD1 (5 bases). Germline V lookup: CDR1 SGDLS, CDR2 YYNGEE. The CDR3 consists of 17 residues. Trimming left V 5 bases short and J 2 bases short, with 17 bases between. CDR3 in DNA: TGTGCCAGCAGACAGTTTTCAGGGAATGCTGGGGCCAACGTCCTGACTTTC. The encoded protein is CASRQFSGNAGANVLTF.

The rearrangement joins TRBV5-1 to TRBJ2-1; D gene uncertain. The CDR3 has 13 residues. Germline V gene lookup returns CDR1 SGHRS and CDR2 YFSETQ. The V end was cut by 1 base, the J end by 4 bases, with 6 bases between. This chain's CDR3 is CASSLSKYNEQFF. CDR3 DNA sequence: TGCGCCAGCAGCTTGTCTAAGTACAATGAGCAGTTCTTC.

J is TRBJ2-2 and V is TRBV7-8, with D unclear. The CDR3 sequence is 14 residues long. CDR1 SGHVS and CDR2 FQNEAQ come from the germline V gene. Trimming took 5 bases from V and 9 from J, leaving 16 bases between them. The CDR3 DNA follows: TGTGCCAGCAGCCCCCGACACGGCCCCAGGGAGCTGTTTTTT. Amino acids: CASSPRHGPRELFF.

This CDR3 is CASSLGDRGSLNTEAFF. CDR3 sequence (DNA): TGTGCCAGCAGCTTAGGAGACAGGGGGTCTTTGAACACTGAAGCTTTCTTT. The V call is TRBV7-2, the J call TRBJ1-1; 9 bases are shared with TRBD1. The trim removed 1 base at V and 0 bases at J, leaving 6 bases unmatched. Germline CDR1 and CDR2: SGHTA and FQGNSA. The CDR3 length is 17 residues.

The V call is TRBV7-3, the J call TRBJ2-6, with D possibly TRBD2 on 6 matching bases. CDR3 length: 19 residues. CDR1 SGHTA and CDR2 FQGTGA come from the germline V gene. Deletions cut 0 bases from V and 4 bases from J, with 19 bases between. CDR3 DNA sequence: TGTGCCAGCAGCTTAACGGGAGGACCAGGGTTGGGGGGGGCCAACGTCCTGACTTTC. Translated, it gives CASSLTGGPGLGGANVLTF.

This chain uses TRBV10-3 with TRBJ2-2; 7 bases line up with TRBD1. This CDR3 comprises 17 residues. CDR1 is ENHRY, CDR2 SYGVKD, per germline. V shed 3 bases and J 4 bases; nucleotides not matched to a gene: 11. The CDR3 DNA reads TGTGCCATCAGTGATCCATCCGGGACAGCAGGCACCGGGGAGCTGTTTTTT. This encodes CAISDPSGTAGTGELFF.

This clone was observed a handful of times. The rearrangement joins TRBV4-2 to TRBJ2-7; 7 bases line up with TRBD1. V lost 3 bases and J lost 0; bases outside the gene matches: 5. The V gene's germline CDR1 is LGHNA and CDR2 YNFKEQ. This CDR3 has 15 amino acids. The CDR3 region is CASSQVGDSSYEQYF. The CDR3 region has the DNA TGTGCCAGCAGCCAGGTCGGGGACAGCTCCTACGAGCAGTACTTC.

This chain connects TRBV5-1 to TRBJ2-1; 9 positions match TRBD2. The CDR3 runs to 16 residues. V shed 0 bases, J shed 0 bases, and the junction held 1 base outside the gene matches. Germline CDR1 is SGHRS and CDR2 is YFSETQ. The CDR3, as DNA: TGCGCCAGCAGCTTGGGTAGCGGGAGCTCCTACAATGAGCAGTTCTTC. It specifies CASSLGSGSSYNEQFF. Full variable domain (rest looked up from reference TRBV5-1 and TRBJ2-1): KAGVTQTPRYLIKTRGQQVTLSCSPISGHRSVSWYQQTPGQGLQFLFEYFSETQRNKGNFPGRFSGRQFSNSRSEMNVSTLELGDSALYLCASSLGSGSSYNEQFFGPGTRLTVL.

The genes are TRBV10-1 and TRBJ2-2; 7 bases agree with TRBD1. This CDR3 comprises 17 residues. V was pared by 3 bases and J by 3 bases, with 10 bases of the junction left unmatched. The germline V gene encodes CDR1 WNHNN and CDR2 SYGVQD (reference sequence). Written as DNA, the CDR3 is TGCGCCAGCAGTGATTATGTTTCCCAGGGGGACACCGGGGAGCTGTTTTTT. It translates to CASSDYVSQGDTGELFF.

V is TRBV19 and J is TRBJ2-2; 10 bases align to TRBD1. This CDR3 is built from 15 residues. In germline, CDR1 is LNHDA, CDR2 SQIVND (reference sequence). With 10 bases clipped from V and 5 bases from J, the junction kept 10 bases outside the gene matches. The CDR3, as DNA: TGTGCCACCGGCCGGGACAGGGGTTCTACCGGGGAGCTGTTTTTT. It yields the protein CATGRDRGSTGELFF.

CDR3 protein: CASRDGTGHQPQHF. The CDR3 DNA reads as TGTGCCAGCAGAGATGGGACAGGACATCAGCCCCAGCATTTT. The chain is built from TRBV27 and TRBJ1-5; 8 nucleotides line up with TRBD1. V shed 6 bases, J shed 5 bases, and the junction held 6 bases outside the gene matches. CDR1 is MNHEY, CDR2 SMNVEV, per germline (reference sequence). The CDR3 contains 14 residues.

The chain has TRBV7-3 and TRBJ2-1, with 11 bases matching TRBD2. The germline gives CDR1 SGHTA, CDR2 FQGTGA. With 3 bases clipped from V and 5 bases from J, the junction kept 6 bases outside the gene matches. The CDR3 spans 16 residues. CDR3 amino acids: CASSLDGTSGNNEQFF. The CDR3 DNA sequence: TGTGCCAGCAGCTTGGACGGGACTAGCGGAAACAATGAGCAGTTCTTC.

This clone was seen only a few times. CDR3 sequence reads: CASKLWVAEALGGPYEQYV. The CDR3, as DNA: TGCGCCAGCAAATTATGGGTAGCGGAAGCCTTAGGGGGCCCCTACGAGCAGTACGTC. The chain has TRBV10-1 and TRBJ2-7; a weak D match, TRBD1 (7 bases). V lost 7 bases to trimming and J lost 2 bases, with 30 bases between them. The CDR3 is 19 residues long. In germline, CDR1 is WNHNN, CDR2 SYGVQD (reference sequence).

The rearrangement links TRBV27 to TRBJ2-7; 8 positions match TRBD2. V was clipped by 4 bases and J by 0 bases; unmatched bases: 5. Germline assignment: CDR1 MNHEY and CDR2 SMNVEV (reference sequence). This CDR3 is built from 15 residues. This CDR3 reads CASSWDGRASYEQYF. CDR3 sequence (DNA): TGTGCCAGCAGTTGGGACGGGAGGGCCTCCTACGAGCAGTACTTC.

The chain uses TRBV30 and TRBJ1-5; D not certain. The CDR3 runs 15 residues. The V end lost 2 bases, the J end lost 1 base, and 12 bases lay between the germline ends. CDR1 is GTSNPN, CDR2 SVGIG, per germline (reference sequence). CDR3 sequence reads: CAWSPGSGSNQPQHF. In DNA, the CDR3 is TGTGCCTGGAGTCCGGGATCCGGGAGCAATCAGCCCCAGCATTTT.

The chain combines TRBV6-5 with TRBJ2-7; 7 positions match TRBD1. The J segment lost 5 bases and the V segment lost 2 bases, leaving 6 bases of the junction unmatched. Germline CDR1 reads MNHEY; CDR2 reads SVGAGI. The CDR3 length is 14 residues. Here the CDR3 DNA reads TGTGCCAGCAGTTACGGGACAGAGGCTGACGAGCAGTACGTC. It is translated as CASSYGTEADEQYV.

V gene TRBV6-6 combines with J gene TRBJ1-2; D call uncertain. The CDR3 has 12 amino acids. Germline V CDR1 and CDR2: MNHNY, SVGAGI (reference sequence). V gave up 4 bases and J gave up 7 bases, with 10 bases separating them. The CDR3 is CASSLVRSGYTF. For the CDR3, the DNA is TGTGCCAGCAGTTTGGTGCGGTCTGGCTACACCTTC.